These T cell receptor beta chains were read from a single sample in a study of shared clonotypes between healthy human individuals. Profiling relied on immunoSEQ multiplex PCR, and the TCRdb table lists in-frame clones only, not all of them. The sample consists of some 500,000 clones, approximately 95% of them appearing once. Sample: naive CD4+ T cells sorted from blood. The receptors stem from a woman under 40 in good health. Both conserved end residues are part of each CDR3. D genes are given only for firm matches. Where a row states a size, it is once, few, many or the class of an expanded clone; other rows omit it.

d_gene,abundance,v_gene,j_gene,CDR3aa,CDR3nt
NA,once,TRBV4-1,TRBJ2-7,CASSHPADEQYF,TGCGCCAGCAGCCACCCGGCAGACGAGCAGTACTTC
NA,NA,TRBV25-1,TRBJ2-2,CASRDPRGKAGELFF,TGTGCCAGCAGGGACCCAAGGGGAAAGGCCGGGGAGCTGTTTTTT
NA,NA,TRBV18,TRBJ2-3,CASSTGTPLDTQYF,TGTGCCAGCTCAACCGGGACCCCGTTGGATACGCAGTATTTT
NA,NA,TRBV5-6,TRBJ1-2,CASSLGSSGSYGYTF,TGTGCCAGCAGCTTGGGAAGTTCCGGCTCCTATGGCTACACCTTC
NA,NA,TRBV28,TRBJ1-5,CASSLDLRSDQPQHF,TGTGCCAGCAGTTTAGATCTCAGATCGGATCAGCCCCAGCATTTT
NA,NA,TRBV28,TRBJ2-5,CASKQGRRETQYF,TGTGCCAGCAAGCAGGGGCGGCGCGAGACCCAGTACTTC
NA,NA,TRBV28,TRBJ1-1,CASSSGQSTEAFF,TGTGCCAGCAGTTCCGGACAGAGCACTGAAGCTTTCTTT
NA,NA,TRBV7-5,TRBJ2-7,CVRSSTRGTSGSDEQYF,TGTGTCAGAAGCTCCACCCGGGGAACTAGCGGCTCGGACGAGCAGTACTTC
NA,NA,TRBV13,TRBJ1-5,CASSGGVNQPQHF,TGTGCCAGCAGTGGTGGGGTCAATCAGCCCCAGCATTTT
TRBD1,NA,TRBV28,TRBJ2-3,CASSTDRGLTRTDTQYF,TGTGCCAGCAGTACGGACAGGGGGCTAACTCGCACAGATACGCAGTATTTT
TRBD2,NA,TRBV6-1,TRBJ2-7,CASIRTSVSYEQYF,TGTGCCAGCATTAGGACTAGCGTTAGCTACGAGCAGTACTTC
NA,NA,TRBV19,TRBJ2-1,CATRPGASSYNEQFF,TGTGCCACCCGCCCCGGAGCCAGCTCCTACAATGAGCAGTTCTTC
NA,once,TRBV10-1,TRBJ2-1,CASSEFGLFNEQFF,TGCGCCAGCAGTGAGTTTGGACTTTTTAATGAGCAGTTCTTC
TRBD1,NA,TRBV13,TRBJ1-2,CASSLDRAGYGYTF,TGTGCCAGCAGCTTGGACAGGGCAGGGTATGGCTACACCTTC
TRBD2,NA,TRBV5-1,TRBJ2-2,CASSLGPMGTSVRELFF,TGCGCCAGCAGCTTGGGTCCTATGGGGACTAGCGTCCGGGAGCTGTTTTTT
TRBD2,NA,TRBV6-5,TRBJ2-2,CASSSTWTSGTGELFF,TGTGCCAGCAGTTCGACATGGACTAGCGGTACCGGGGAGCTGTTTTTT
NA,NA,TRBV11-3,TRBJ2-1,CASSLGRGSYNEQFF,TGTGCCAGCAGCTTAGGCAGAGGCTCCTACAATGAGCAGTTCTTC
TRBD1,NA,TRBV18,TRBJ1-3,CASSPTGQGEGNTIYF,TGTGCCAGCTCACCAACGGGACAGGGGGAAGGAAACACCATATATTTT
NA,NA,TRBV6-5,TRBJ2-2,CASSYWGGDTGELFF,TGTGCCAGCAGTTACTGGGGCGGGGACACCGGGGAGCTGTTTTTT
NA,NA,TRBV14,TRBJ1-1,CASSQAPLNTEAFF,TGTGCCAGCAGCCAAGCCCCCCTTAACACTGAAGCTTTCTTT
TRBD2,once,TRBV6-5,TRBJ2-1,CASSLGLAGEQFF,TGTGCCAGCAGCCTGGGACTAGCGGGGGAGCAGTTCTTC
TRBD2,NA,TRBV5-1,TRBJ2-7,CASSPTSGSIPSPYEQYF,TGCGCCAGCAGCCCGACTAGCGGGAGTATCCCCTCCCCGTACGAGCAGTACTTC
TRBD1,NA,TRBV27,TRBJ2-7,CASSTRTGGKVYEQYF,TGTGCCAGCAGTACCCGGACAGGAGGTAAGGTCTACGAGCAGTACTTC
NA,once,TRBV18,TRBJ2-7,CASSLEDLPYEQYF,TGTGCCAGCTCACTAGAGGACTTACCCTACGAGCAGTACTTC
NA,NA,TRBV28,TRBJ2-6,CASSPGTVRISGANVLTF,TGTGCCAGCAGTCCCGGGACTGTCCGGATCTCTGGGGCCAACGTCCTGACTTTC
TRBD1,once,TRBV19,TRBJ2-1,CASSSADRGEQFF,TGTGCCAGTAGTTCGGCAGACAGGGGTGAGCAGTTCTTC
TRBD1,NA,TRBV9,TRBJ2-7,CASSPEYGRTGYYEQYF,TGTGCCAGCAGCCCTGAATATGGTCGGACAGGATACTACGAGCAGTACTTC
NA,NA,TRBV2,TRBJ2-2,CASSYHQGLNTGELFF,TGTGCCAGCAGTTACCACCAGGGATTAAACACCGGGGAGCTGTTTTTT
TRBD2,NA,TRBV5-5,TRBJ2-2,CASSPPTSIPSSGELFF,TGTGCCAGCAGCCCACCGACTAGCATCCCCTCGTCCGGGGAGCTGTTTTTT
NA,NA,TRBV5-1,TRBJ2-1,CASSFFDLGPLSTNEQFF,TGCGCCAGCAGCTTCTTCGACCTAGGACCTCTAAGTACTAATGAGCAGTTCTTC
NA,NA,TRBV6-1,TRBJ1-2,CASSVTFRGDYGYTF,TGTGCCAGCAGTGTTACGTTCAGGGGCGACTATGGCTACACCTTC
NA,once,TRBV11-2,TRBJ2-1,CASRLVGRGEQFF,TGTGCCAGCAGATTAGTTGGGAGAGGTGAGCAGTTCTTC
TRBD1,NA,TRBV5-1,TRBJ2-3,CASSSPPQGFRSSTDTQYF,TGCGCCAGCAGCTCGCCCCCACAGGGGTTTAGATCGTCCACAGATACGCAGTATTTT
TRBD1,NA,TRBV18,TRBJ2-2,CASSPQGADYTGELFF,TGTGCCAGCTCACCTCAGGGGGCTGATTACACCGGGGAGCTGTTTTTT
NA,NA,TRBV5-1,TRBJ2-2,CASSLERYTGELFF,TGCGCCAGCAGCTTGGAACGGTACACCGGGGAGCTGTTTTTT
NA,NA,TRBV7-2,TRBJ2-2,CASSLEAGNTGELFF,TGTGCCAGCAGCTTAGAGGCGGGTAACACCGGGGAGCTGTTTTTT
NA,NA,TRBV4-1,TRBJ1-4,CASSQHRATNEKLFF,TGCGCCAGCAGCCAACACAGAGCAACTAATGAAAAACTGTTTTTT
NA,NA,TRBV6-5,TRBJ2-3,CASSYQSSTDTQYF,TGTGCCAGCAGTTATCAATCTAGCACAGATACGCAGTATTTT
NA,NA,TRBV4-1,TRBJ2-3,CASNDGDRTDTQYF,TGCGCCAGTAACGATGGGGATCGCACAGATACGCAGTATTTT
NA,once,TRBV5-4,TRBJ2-5,CASSPAGVGETQYF,TGTGCCAGCAGCCCGGCGGGTGTCGGAGAGACCCAGTACTTC
NA,NA,TRBV7-9,TRBJ1-2,CASSLQDGNGYTF,TGTGCCAGCAGCTTGCAGGATGGTAATGGCTACACCTTC
NA,few,TRBV29-1,TRBJ1-1,CSATQKLNTEAFF,TGCAGCGCAACACAGAAACTGAACACTGAAGCTTTCTTT
NA,NA,TRBV5-1,TRBJ2-5,CASSLDTGKETQYF,TGCGCCAGCAGCTTGGATACGGGAAAAGAGACCCAGTACTTC
TRBD2,NA,TRBV19,TRBJ2-7,CASSAEREREQYF,TGTGCCAGTAGTGCGGAGCGGGAGCGCGAGCAGTACTTC
NA,NA,TRBV28,TRBJ1-3,CASGKKRGSGNTIYF,TGTGCCAGCGGGAAAAAACGGGGGTCTGGAAACACCATATATTTT
TRBD1,NA,TRBV27,TRBJ1-6,CASSPGTVHSPLHF,TGTGCCAGCAGCCCTGGGACAGTCCATTCACCCCTCCACTTT
NA,NA,TRBV7-2,TRBJ2-3,CASSLFSGVDADTQYF,TGTGCCAGCAGCTTATTTTCGGGAGTAGATGCAGATACGCAGTATTTT
NA,NA,TRBV27,TRBJ2-7,CASSLGFEQYF,TGTGCCAGCAGTTTAGGGTTCGAGCAGTACTTC
NA,NA,TRBV20-1,TRBJ2-5,CSARLQETQYF,TGCAGTGCGCGACTGCAAGAGACCCAGTACTTC
NA,NA,TRBV4-1,TRBJ2-1,CASSLAVETYNEQFF,TGCGCCAGCAGCTTAGCGGTTGAAACCTACAATGAGCAGTTCTTC
TRBD2,NA,TRBV19,TRBJ2-7,CASSINKAGQGLYEQYF,TGTGCCAGTAGTATAAATAAAGCGGGGCAGGGACTCTACGAGCAGTACTTC
NA,once,TRBV18,TRBJ2-7,CASSPGLYEQYF,TGTGCCAGCTCACCAGGGCTATACGAGCAGTACTTC
NA,NA,TRBV28,TRBJ2-1,CASSFIFGTPGESYNEQFF,TGTGCCAGCAGTTTTATCTTTGGGACTCCGGGTGAGTCCTACAATGAGCAGTTCTTC
NA,NA,TRBV9,TRBJ1-3,CASSVEFRNTIYF,TGTGCCAGCAGCGTAGAGTTTCGAAACACCATATATTTT
TRBD2,NA,TRBV2,TRBJ2-7,CASSAPRTSGSLPLYEQYF,TGTGCCAGCAGTGCTCCTCGGACTAGCGGGAGTTTACCTCTTTACGAGCAGTACTTC
TRBD1,NA,TRBV5-1,TRBJ2-7,CASSLWGPTGTGSYEQYF,TGCGCCAGCAGCTTGTGGGGCCCTACCGGGACAGGATCCTACGAGCAGTACTTC
TRBD1,NA,TRBV5-1,TRBJ2-7,CASSRVDRGTYEQYF,TGCGCCAGCAGCAGGGTGGACAGGGGTACCTACGAGCAGTACTTC
NA,NA,TRBV5-4,TRBJ2-4,CASSLLAKAPHIQYF,TGTGCCAGCAGCTTGTTGGCCAAAGCTCCCCACATTCAGTACTTC
NA,few,TRBV7-8,TRBJ1-5,CASSLDRGNQPQHF,TGTGCCAGCAGCTTAGACAGGGGCAATCAGCCCCAGCATTTT